This T cell receptor beta chain originates from a study of blood T cell repertoires in COVID-19. Looking at the study overall: Samples representing acute and convalescent COVID-19 were sourced from the United States, Italy and Spain. The cDNA or gDNA used as material had been derived from T cells, B-cell-depleted T cells, or PBMCs.

In the authors' workflow: Estimated nucleated cell counts came from reference gene primer amplification. Sequenced by immunoSEQ multiplex PCR; TCRdb stores in-frame clones only, minus some. Clone size and the V and J calls come from that table; the DNA yielded D and trimming. The sample consists of some 350,000 clones, 65% to 85% of them appearing once. V lost 1 base, J lost 8 bases, and 14 bases lay in between. Germline CDR1 GTSNPN, CDR2 SVGIG (reference sequence). The CDR3 runs to 13 residues. Material for sequencing was peripheral blood. The TCR sequence derives from a man aged 30 to 45 with active or convalescent COVID-19. The chain uses TRBV30 and TRBJ1-2; tentatively, D is TRBD1 (5 bases). The CDR3 nucleotides read TGTGCCTGGAGTGGCGGGGGTTCGGAAGGCTACACCTTC. Amino acid sequence: CAWSGGGSEGYTF.